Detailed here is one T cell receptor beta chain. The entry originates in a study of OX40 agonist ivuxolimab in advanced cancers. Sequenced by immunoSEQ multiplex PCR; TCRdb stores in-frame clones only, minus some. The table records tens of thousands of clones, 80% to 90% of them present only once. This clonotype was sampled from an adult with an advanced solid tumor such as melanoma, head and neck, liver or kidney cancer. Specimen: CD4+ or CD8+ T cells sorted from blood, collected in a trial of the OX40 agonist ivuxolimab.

The CDR3 here is CASSPGQGALYGYTF. The CDR3 DNA sequence: TGCGCCAGCAGCCCCGGACAGGGAGCCCTTTATGGCTACACCTTC. The chain carries TRBV5-1 and TRBJ1-2, with TRBD1 matching 8 bases. V lost 4 bases, J lost 5 bases, and 10 bases stayed unmatched. There are 15 residues in the CDR3. Germline CDR1 and CDR2: SGHRS and YFSETQ.